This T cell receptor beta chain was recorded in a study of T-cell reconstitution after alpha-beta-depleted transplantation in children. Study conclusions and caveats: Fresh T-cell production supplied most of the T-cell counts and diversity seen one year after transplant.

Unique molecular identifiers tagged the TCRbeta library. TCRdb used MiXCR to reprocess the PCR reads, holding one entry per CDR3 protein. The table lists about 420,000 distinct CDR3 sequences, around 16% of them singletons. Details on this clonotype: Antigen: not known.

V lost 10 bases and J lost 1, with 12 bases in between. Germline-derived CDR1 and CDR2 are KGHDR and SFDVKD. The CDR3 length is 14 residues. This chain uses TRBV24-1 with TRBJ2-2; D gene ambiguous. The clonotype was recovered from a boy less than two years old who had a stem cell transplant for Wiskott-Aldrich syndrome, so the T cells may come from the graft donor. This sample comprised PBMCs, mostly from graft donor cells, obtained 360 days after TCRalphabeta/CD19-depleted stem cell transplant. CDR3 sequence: CATSPRQNTGELFF. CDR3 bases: TGTGCCACTTCACCGAGACAGAACACCGGGGAGCTGTTTTTT.